This T cell receptor beta chain was found in a study of blood T cell repertoires in COVID-19. Overall study: Samples taken during acute and convalescent COVID-19 were collected in the United States, Italy and Spain. PBMCs, B-cell-depleted T cells, or T cells were the source of the cDNA or gDNA that made up the material.

Authors' data handling: It was from reference gene primer amplification that nucleated cell counts were estimated. Profiling relied on immunoSEQ multiplex PCR, and the TCRdb table lists in-frame clones only, not all of them. For V, J and clone size, that table is used; D and trimming come from the DNA. The sample has more than 85,000 clones, approximately 89% seen once. What was sequenced was peripheral blood. This TCR came from a human donor in a cohort sampled during active COVID-19.

The CDR3 protein is CASSARGAYGYTF. The DNA for the CDR3 is TGTGCCAGTAGTGCCCGGGGGGCCTATGGCTACACCTTC. This chain uses TRBV19 with TRBJ1-2; D possibly corresponds to TRBD1 (6 bases). The CDR3 loop spans 13 amino acids. V lost 5 bases to trimming and J lost 4 bases, with 11 bases between them. Per germline, CDR1 LNHDA and CDR2 SQIVND (reference sequence). The full variable domain, completed using reference TRBV19 and TRBJ1-2, is DGGITQSPKYLFRKEGQNVTLSCEQNLNHDAMYWYRQDPGQGLRLIYYSQIVNDFQKGDIAEGYSVSREKKESFPLTVTSAQKNPTAFYLCASSARGAYGYTFGSGTRLTVV.